Shown below are 20 T cell receptor beta chains from a single sample sequenced in a study of T cells after yellow fever vaccination. TCRdb used MiXCR to reprocess the 5' RACE reads, holding one entry per CDR3 protein. This table has around 400,000 distinct CDR3 sequences, roughly 11% appearing once. The sample was PBMCs, taken on the day of the first yellow fever vaccination. These receptors were taken from a young man who received the YFV17D yellow fever vaccine.

On this clonotype: At one end, the junction sequence differs from germline, possibly due to a read error. CDR3 DNA: TGTGCCAGCAGCCAACAGGGACAGATACTCTTC. It is translated as CASSQQGQILF. The rearrangement uses TRBV16 and TRBJ2-1; TRBD1 matches at 7 bases. Germline assignment: CDR1 KGHSY and CDR2 FQNENV. The CDR3 consists of 11 residues.

This clonotype came up many times. The gene calls are TRBV2 and TRBJ1-6, with 8 bases aligning to TRBD1. The CDR3 covers 16 residues. CDR1 is SNHLY and CDR2 is FYNNEI in the germline V gene. V dropped 6 bases and J dropped 0; count of bases not matched to a gene: 4. In DNA form, the CDR3 reads TGTGCCAGCAGGGACAGGGCCAGCTCCTATAATTCACCCCTCCACTTT. This sequence encodes CASRDRASSYNSPLHF.

This clonotype came up a few times. V and J are TRBV4-2 and TRBJ2-2; possible D gene TRBD1, 5 bases. The CDR3 sequence is 14 residues long. Germline V CDR1 and CDR2: LGHNA, YNFKEQ. Trimming stripped 4 bases from V and 7 bases from J, with 13 bases between. The CDR3 loop reads CASSLGRGNGELFF. CDR3 nucleotide sequence: TGTGCCAGCAGCCTAGGTAGGGGAAACGGGGAGCTGTTTTTT.

Note on this clonotype: The junction differs from germline at one of its ends, possibly a read error. V usage is TRBV5-1 and J usage is TRBJ1-5; the match to TRBD1 covers 11 bases. This CDR3 contains 15 residues. In germline, CDR1 is SGHRS, CDR2 YFSETQ. The CDR3 reads CANSNGQGADQPQHF. The DNA of the CDR3 is TGCGCCAACAGCAACGGACAGGGGGCAGATCAGCCCCAGCATTTT.

The chain is built from TRBV6-5 and TRBJ1-6; D not certain. The CDR3 totals 14 residues. Germline V gives CDR1 MNHEY, CDR2 SVGAGI. The V end lost 2 bases, the J end lost 3 bases, and 5 bases lay between the germline ends. As DNA, the CDR3 is TGTGCCAGCAGTTACGGCAACTATAATTCACCCCTCCACTTT. Its protein is CASSYGNYNSPLHF.

The chain couples TRBV9 to TRBJ1-2; possibly TRBD1 for D (6 bases). Per the germline V gene, CDR1 is SGDLS and CDR2 is YYNGEE. Trimming pared 3 bases from V and 2 bases from J, leaving 17 bases between. The CDR3 extends over 16 amino acids. CDR3 in DNA: TGTGCCAGCAGCGATCCCGACAGGACCTCCAACTATGGCTACACCTTC. Translating gives CASSDPDRTSNYGYTF.

The table lists this clonotype with a few counts. The J gene is TRBJ2-5, the V gene TRBV18; no reliable D call. The CDR3 is 14 amino acids. Germline V lookup: CDR1 KGHSH, CDR2 LQKENI. The ends were cut back, 3 bases at V and 1 base at J, with 9 bases in the middle. CDR3 loop: CASSPSSFQETQYF. The CDR3 DNA sequence: TGTGCCAGCTCACCTTCCTCCTTCCAAGAGACCCAGTACTTC.

The chain couples TRBV5-1 to TRBJ2-3, with TRBD2 identical over 12 bases. The junction had 4 bases not matched to a gene; V was cut back by 3 bases and J by 5 bases. Per the germline V gene, CDR1 is SGHRS and CDR2 is YFSETQ. CDR3 length: 15 residues. The CDR3 nucleotides read TGCGCCAGCAGCTCTAGCGGGGGGGCGGTAGATACGCAGTATTTT. Translating it yields CASSSSGGAVDTQYF.

Only one count was recorded for this clonotype. Germline is not matched at one junction end, which may reflect a read error. The rearrangement links TRBV7-2 to TRBJ2-7, with 7 bases that match TRBD1. The CDR3 is made up of 16 amino acids. CDR1 and CDR2 (germline): SGHTA, FQGNSA. The CDR3 loop is CASSALGTVNSYELYF. Written as DNA, the CDR3 is TGTGCCAGCAGCGCCCTTGGGACAGTAAACTCCTACGAGCTGTACTTC.

This clonotype was detected only a few times. V and J are TRBV9 and TRBJ2-2, with TRBD2 matching 10 bases. In germline, CDR1 is SGDLS, CDR2 YYNGEE. This CDR3 comprises 18 residues. V was pared by 0 bases and J by 3 bases, with 8 bases of the junction left unmatched. CDR3 bases: TGTGCCAGCAGCGTAGGTTTTGAGAGCGGGGGGGACACCGGGGAGCTGTTTTTT. This sequence encodes CASSVGFESGGDTGELFF.

The chain couples TRBV5-1 to TRBJ2-6, with 8 positions matching TRBD1. The CDR3 extends over 18 amino acids. Germline CDR1 reads SGHRS; CDR2 reads YFSETQ. The V gene end was trimmed by 3 bases and the J gene end by 4 bases; junction bases not matched to a gene: 12. The CDR3 spells CASSSSRTGPTGANVLTF. DNA of the CDR3: TGCGCCAGCAGCTCTAGTCGGACAGGGCCCACGGGGGCCAACGTCCTGACTTTC.

The chain links TRBV5-1 to TRBJ2-5; 12 bases fit TRBD1. Germline V CDR1 and CDR2: SGHRS, YFSETQ. J lost 5 bases, V lost 1 base, and 6 bases had no gene match. The CDR3 consists of 16 residues. The CDR3 loop reads CASSLTGQGATETQYF. Written as DNA, the CDR3 is TGCGCCAGCAGCTTGACGGGACAGGGGGCCACCGAGACCCAGTACTTC.

The chain carries TRBV29-1 and TRBJ2-5, with 11 nucleotides matching TRBD1. Trimming cost V 3 bases and J 4 bases; bases outside gene matches: 4. CDR1 and CDR2 from the germline V gene are SQVTM and ANQGSEA. The CDR3 is made up of 14 amino acids. CDR3 nucleotide sequence: TGCAGCGTTGAGTGGACAGGGGGCGGAGAGACCCAGTACTTC. Protein sequence: CSVEWTGGGETQYF.

The chain has TRBV5-6 and TRBJ1-5; tentatively, D is TRBD1 (5 bases). V was trimmed by 5 bases and J by 1 base, leaving 10 bases between them. Germline CDR1 is SGHDT and CDR2 is YYEEEE. The CDR3 contains 14 residues. The CDR3 spells CASRVGASNQPQHF. DNA for the CDR3: TGTGCCAGCAGGGTCGGGGCCAGCAATCAGCCCCAGCATTTT.

The rearrangement joins TRBV19 to TRBJ2-5; 10 bases are a match to TRBD1. The CDR3 length is 17 residues. Germline V gene sequence: CDR1 LNHDA, CDR2 SQIVND (reference sequence). The J segment lost 4 bases and the V segment lost 3 bases, leaving 11 bases of the junction unmatched. CDR3 DNA: TGTGCCAGTAGTATCGGACCGCGGGACAGGGGAAGAGAGACCCAGTACTTC. This translates into CASSIGPRDRGRETQYF.

This clonotype was observed a few times. The CDR3 loop reads CASSLGLVLSGYTF. The CDR3 nucleotides read TGTGCCAGCAGCTTGGGGCTGGTCTTGAGTGGCTACACCTTC. This sequence joins TRBV7-9 and TRBJ1-2; a possible D gene is TRBD1 (5 bases). The germline gives CDR1 SEHNR, CDR2 FQNEAQ (reference sequence). The CDR3 sequence is 14 residues long. Trimming took off 3 bases at V and 7 bases at J, with 15 bases between the two ends.

This clonotype was seen a few times. V gene TRBV2 combines with J gene TRBJ2-7; 8 bases fit TRBD1. V was pared by 8 bases and J by 6 bases, with 3 bases of the junction left unmatched. Germline loops: CDR1 SNHLY, CDR2 FYNNEI. The CDR3 consists of 11 residues. The CDR3 region is CASDRGVEQYF. The CDR3 bases are TGTGCCAGCGACAGGGGTGTCGAGCAGTACTTC.

There are a few counts of this clonotype. The chain couples TRBV4-1 to TRBJ1-2; no clear D gene. V gave up 1 base and J gave up 6 bases, with 21 bases separating them. This CDR3 has 17 residues. Germline V CDR1 and CDR2: MGHRA, YSYEKL. Written as DNA, the CDR3 is TGCGCCAGCAGCCAAGTTGGACGGGATGCCAGCGGGGATGGCTACACCTTC. It translates to CASSQVGRDASGDGYTF.

The rearrangement links TRBV14 to TRBJ1-6; D not resolved. This CDR3 is built from 14 residues. Germline assignment: CDR1 SGHDN and CDR2 FVKESK. V was trimmed by 3 bases and J by 10 bases, leaving 13 bases between them. CDR3 nucleotide sequence: TGTGCCAGCAGCCAGATATCAGAGTACTCACCCCTCCACTTT. This encodes CASSQISEYSPLHF.

This clonotype has a count of ten or more. The chain is built from TRBV5-1 and TRBJ2-5; no firm D call. The CDR3 is made up of 13 amino acids. Germline values: CDR1 SGHRS, CDR2 YFSETQ. The ends were cut back, 1 base at V and 1 base at J, with 5 bases in the middle. CDR3 loop: CASSLSVQETQYF. The CDR3 DNA is TGCGCCAGCAGCTTGTCTGTCCAAGAGACCCAGTACTTC.